This T cell receptor beta chain appears in the sequencing data of a study of a mutant IDH1 vaccine in newly diagnosed glioma. For the study at large: Patients' prior therapy spanned radiotherapy, temozolomide, or both; most underwent both.

Regarding time point: baseline, week 1 (first vaccination visit). Sample treatment: pre-vaccination baseline after standard-of-care therapy. The table came from immunoSEQ multiplex PCR; TCRdb's copy has only in-frame clones and leaves some out. The table lists about 15,000 clones, 75% to 90% of them singletons. Sequencing was performed on PBMCs, taken from a glioma patient treated with radiotherapy, temozolomide or both. The source is a woman aged 40 to 55 with glioma. Some clones in this sample may be carry-over from other donors' samples.

The CDR3 DNA follows: TGTGCCAGCAGCTTAGGGGTACTATTGCAAGAGACCCAGTACTTC. It yields the protein CASSLGVLLQETQYF. The rearrangement joins TRBV7-9 to TRBJ2-5; no clear D. The CDR3 is 15 amino acids. Between the trimmed V and J ends, which lost 1 base and 2 bases, there was a span of 11 bases. CDR1 SEHNR and CDR2 FQNEAQ come from the germline V gene (reference sequence). The whole variable domain, filled in from reference TRBV7-9 and TRBJ2-5, reads DTGVSQNPRHKITKRGQNVTFRCDPISEHNRLYWYRQTLGQGPEFLTYFQNEAQLEKSRLLSDRFSAERPKGSFSTLEIQRTEQGDSAMYLCASSLGVLLQETQYFGPGTRLLVL.